This TCR beta chain emerged from a study of blood T cell repertoires in COVID-19 (dated by TCRdb to the early 2020s). About the investigation overall: Samples from collaborators originated in the United States, Italy and Spain and spanned both the acute and convalescent phases of COVID-19. A de-identified subject ID, COVID-19 status, age in years and sex were almost always included in the sample metadata. Deeply sampled blood TCRbeta repertoires from subjects exposed to, actively infected with, or recovered from COVID-19 were included in the dataset. HLA class I and class II types, where available, came from metadata supplied by the sample provider rather than from assay-based typing. The repertoires were released in a freely available public database intended as a resource for research on the immune response to SARS-CoV-2. The prospective study material was composed of cDNA or gDNA derived from T cells, B-cell-depleted T cells, or PBMCs. Samples came from the ongoing ImmuneRACE study (first 160 participants) plus 1,254 subjects from 6 global collaborators.

Collaborating institutions collected whole blood in K2EDTA tubes following their own protocols. For TCRbeta analysis, collaborators shipped samples in one of three forms: frozen whole blood, isolated PBMCs, or DNA extracted from either of those sample types. TCRbeta CDR3 regions were amplified from genomic DNA by means of the immunoSEQ Assay, a bias-controlled multiplex PCR. In the source study's methods: Nucleated cell counts per sample were estimated from amplification of reference gene primers within the assay. Sequence reads were collapsed and filtered to measure the absolute abundance of every unique TCRbeta CDR3 rearrangement. For each sample, productive Simpson clonality was calculated by taking the square root of Simpson's diversity index across productive rearrangements. This immuneACCESS table, as held by TCRdb, lists in-frame sequences with V and J called but not all clones. Of the missing ones, under half trace to an unresolved V gene in checked studies; the others have no known cause. The D gene and trimming were derived from the DNA, and the V and J assignments and clone size from that table. This sample comprises more than 150,000 clones, roughly nine tenths of them detected only once. The top ten clones comprise under 2.5% of the sample.

The sample holds a few counts of this clone. Its antigen remains undetermined. No quality values exist for individual bases; no much larger clone is one base distant. The full study reports these points: The quantity of clinical and demographic metadata differed by source and by participant and was supplied without curation.

There are 13 amino acids in the CDR3, from cysteine to phenylalanine inclusive. This entry keeps only the CDR3 DNA: 39 bases, framed from base 1. At the junction V is shortened by 1 base and J by 5 bases, with 11 bases in between. From the germline V gene (reference sequence), CDR1 is GTSNPN and CDR2 is SVGIG. This clonotype was obtained from a man aged 70-80 years with active or convalescent COVID-19. The specimen was peripheral blood. This sequence uses TRBV30 and TRBJ1-2; the D region possibly corresponds to TRBD1 (5 bases align). The DNA sequence is TGTGCCTGGAGTGGGGTGACAGATTATGGCTACACCTTC. Translated, this is CAWSGVTDYGYTF.